A single sample gave rise to the 16 T cell receptor beta chains below, sequenced in a study of blood T cell repertoires in COVID-19. This table comes from immunoSEQ multiplex PCR, and its TCRdb copy is limited to in-frame clones, with some not included. The top ten hold around a tenth of the sample, which has about 210,000 clones, 80% to 90% seen once. Sequenced sample: PBMCs or T cells enriched from blood (not recorded which). The receptors originated from a man aged 18 to 30 with acute COVID-19.

The CDR3, as DNA: TGTGCCAGCAGCGCCCGGGGGGCGGGAGGGCCTTCAGATACGCAGTATTTT. It encodes CASSARGAGGPSDTQYF. V gene TRBV7-3 combines with J gene TRBJ2-3; 9 bases match TRBD2. Germline values: CDR1 SGHTA, CDR2 FQGTGA. The CDR3 is 17 amino acids. The V and J ends lost 5 bases and 4 bases, in that order; junction bases with no gene match: 13. Full variable domain (outside the CDR3, taken from reference TRBV7-3 and TRBJ2-3): GAGVSQTPSNKVTEKGKYVELRCDPISGHTALYWYRQSLGQGPEFLIYFQGTGAADDSGLPNDRFFAVRPEGSVSTLKIQRTERGDSAVYLCASSARGAGGPSDTQYFGPGTRLTVL.

This rearrangement joins TRBV10-2 to TRBJ1-1, with a weak D call TRBD1 (5 bases). V lost 3 bases and J 1 base, leaving 12 bases between the germline ends. This CDR3 has 15 residues. The germline V gene has CDR1 WSHSY and CDR2 SAAADI. The CDR3 sequence is CASSDPMGGNTEAFF. CDR3 DNA sequence: TGCGCCAGCAGTGACCCTATGGGGGGGAACACTGAAGCTTTCTTT.

This rearrangement joins TRBV3-1 (or the pseudogene TRBV3-2) to TRBJ2-2, with D unresolved. There are 16 residues in the CDR3. Germline V gene lookup returns CDR1 LGHDT and CDR2 YNNKEL (reference sequence). Trimming removed 1 base at V and 7 bases at J, with 16 bases between. CDR3 sequence reads: CASSQVVWSELGELFF. The CDR3 region has the DNA TGTGCCAGCAGCCAAGTCGTCTGGAGTGAGCTCGGGGAGCTGTTTTTT.

This clone was counted a few times. The CDR3 region has the DNA TGCGCCAGCAGCCAAGATGGCGGGAGGTCTTACAATGAGCAGTTCTTC. This sequence encodes CASSQDGGRSYNEQFF. V is TRBV4-1 and J is TRBJ2-1, with 8 bases aligning to TRBD2. CDR3 size: 16 residues. CDR1 and CDR2 (germline): MGHRA, YSYEKL. Trimming took 0 bases from V and 4 from J; bases not matched to a gene: 5.

V and J are TRBV19 and TRBJ2-2; no clear D. CDR1 and CDR2 (germline): LNHDA, SQIVND (reference sequence). CDR3 size: 14 residues. V was cut by 4 bases and J by 4 bases, with 10 bases left in between. CDR3 sequence: CASSTRQITGELFF. The DNA of the CDR3 is TGTGCCAGTAGTACCAGACAAATCACCGGGGAGCTGTTTTTT.

The chain links TRBV28 to TRBJ2-4, with 7 bases identical to TRBD2. The CDR3 contains 15 residues. J was trimmed by 8 bases and V by 5 bases; bases with no gene match: 12. CDR1 is MDHEN, CDR2 SYDVKM, per germline. In DNA form, the CDR3 reads TGTGCCAGCAGTCCATTGCCGGGAGGAGGGTACATTCAGTACTTC. Protein product: CASSPLPGGGYIQYF.

V is TRBV7-2 and J is TRBJ1-2; weak D call: TRBD1 (5 bases). This CDR3 is built from 16 residues. Per the germline V gene, CDR1 is SGHTA and CDR2 is FQGNSA. With 4 bases removed from V and 7 bases from J, the gap between germline ends came to 22 bases. The CDR3 region has the DNA TGTGCCAGCAGCTCTGCGGGAGGTTCCAGGGAATTTGGCTACACCTTC. Its protein product is CASSSAGGSREFGYTF. Supplemented by reference TRBV7-2 and TRBJ1-2, the full variable domain reads GAGVSQSPSNKVTEKGKDVELRCDPISGHTALYWYRQSLGQGLEFLIYFQGNSAPDKSGLPSDRFSAERTGGSVSTLTIQRTQQEDSAVYLCASSSAGGSREFGYTFGSGTRLTVV.

This clone was counted a single time. V usage is TRBV29-1 and J usage is TRBJ2-5; possibly TRBD2 for D (6 bases). The CDR3 is 14 amino acids. Trimming left V 7 bases short and J 5 bases short, with 20 bases between. The germline gives CDR1 SQVTM, CDR2 ANQGSEA. CDR3 in DNA: TGCAGCGCGGGTGGAGGGGTCGGGTGGGAGACCCAGTACTTC. Its translation: CSAGGGVGWETQYF.

The chain couples TRBV30 to TRBJ1-1, with D perhaps TRBD1 (6 bases). In germline, CDR1 is GTSNPN, CDR2 SVGIG (reference sequence). The germline V and J ends were trimmed by 7 bases and 4 bases, with 13 bases remaining between them. CDR3 size: 12 residues. The CDR3 sequence is CASRRGPTEAFF. CDR3 DNA sequence: TGTGCCTCCCGCAGGGGTCCCACTGAAGCTTTCTTT.

This clone has just one count. This chain joins TRBV9 and TRBJ2-5, with TRBD2 matching over 8 bases. V was pared by 4 bases and J by 0 bases, with 2 bases of the junction left unmatched. This CDR3 has 14 amino acids. Germline CDR1 reads SGDLS; CDR2 reads YYNGEE. The CDR3 reads CASSLSGNQETQYF. The CDR3 DNA sequence: TGTGCCAGCAGCCTTAGCGGGAACCAAGAGACCCAGTACTTC.

The chain carries TRBV5-4 and TRBJ2-2; D is perhaps TRBD1 (6 bases). The V and J ends lost 2 bases and 6 bases respectively, with 14 bases between them. This CDR3 has 15 residues. Germline V gives CDR1 SGHNT, CDR2 YYREEE (reference sequence). CDR3 region: CASSFEQGWAGELFF. The CDR3 bases are TGTGCCAGCAGCTTCGAACAGGGATGGGCCGGGGAGCTGTTTTTT.

In this sample, this clone turned up once. This chain uses TRBV28 with TRBJ1-1; TRBD1 agrees at 8 bases. The CDR3 is 15 amino acids. The V segment lost 3 bases and the J segment 0 bases; nucleotides outside the gene matches: 3. Germline CDR1 reads MDHEN; CDR2 reads SYDVKM. The CDR3 reads CASSLGQVMNTEAFF. Here the CDR3 DNA reads TGTGCCAGCAGTTTGGGACAGGTAATGAACACTGAAGCTTTCTTT.

The chain recombines TRBV4-1 with TRBJ2-1; TRBD2 agrees at 7 bases. Germline V gene sequence: CDR1 MGHRA, CDR2 YSYEKL. This CDR3 is built from 16 residues. With 3 bases clipped from V and 5 bases from J, the junction kept 10 bases outside the gene matches. CDR3 sequence (DNA): TGCGCCAGCAGCCAGCAATCAGGAGCGGGACACAATGAGCAGTTCTTC. This encodes CASSQQSGAGHNEQFF.

The chain is built from TRBV28 and TRBJ2-7, with D unclear. The CDR3 length is 12 residues. V gave up 8 bases and J gave up 0 bases, with 8 bases separating them. CDR1 MDHEN and CDR2 SYDVKM come from the germline V gene. The CDR3 DNA follows: TGTGCCAGCGGTGGAGCCTCCTACGAGCAGTACTTC. Its protein product is CASGGASYEQYF.

The gene calls are TRBV11-2 and TRBJ2-7, with 11 bases fitting TRBD1. With V trimmed by 2 bases and J by 1 base, 4 bases remained unmatched. The CDR3 covers 16 residues. From germline, CDR1 is SGHAT and CDR2 FQNNGV. CDR3 nucleotide sequence: TGTGCCAGCAGCTTACTGGGGACAGGGGGGTCCTACGAGCAGTACTTC. This sequence encodes CASSLLGTGGSYEQYF.

This sequence joins TRBV27 and TRBJ2-7; 9 bases are a match to TRBD2. Losses at the gene ends were 9 bases for V and 5 bases for J; bases not matched to a gene: 8. The CDR3 spans 13 residues. Germline CDR1 reads MNHEY; CDR2 reads SMNVEV (reference sequence). The CDR3 loop reads CASTGLAGNEQYF. DNA of the CDR3: TGTGCCAGTACAGGGCTAGCGGGAAACGAGCAGTACTTC.